This TCR beta chain emerged from a study of blood T cell repertoires in COVID-19. The assay was immunoSEQ multiplex PCR, and TCRdb's table has in-frame clones only and misses some. The sample has about 360,000 clones, about 88% seen once. Germline V gene lookup returns CDR1 MNHEY and CDR2 SVGAGI. This CDR3 spans 15 amino acids. With V trimmed by 2 bases and J by 5 bases, 5 bases remained unmatched. The TCR comes from a human donor in a cohort sampled during active COVID-19. Material for sequencing was peripheral blood. V and J are TRBV6-5 and TRBJ1-5; 8 positions match TRBD1. CDR3 bases: TGTGCCAGCAGTTACGCAGGGGGCGGTGATCAGCCCCAGCATTTT. It specifies CASSYAGGGDQPQHF.